Below, 8 T cell receptor beta chains from the same sample are listed, as sequenced in a study of monozygotic twins with inflammatory bowel disease (dated by TCRdb to the late 2010s). Library method: 5' RACE. For sequencing, an Illumina HiSeq 2500 was employed. One entry per CDR3 protein sequence results from the TCRdb reprocessing of the reads, with DNA left out. This sample's table has entries for around 450,000 distinct CDR3 sequences. Clones ranked in the top ten supply 2% to 3% of the sample. What was sequenced was blood. These receptors originate from a human donor with ulcerative colitis or Crohn's disease, or a healthy co-twin of an affected twin (not recorded which).

V and J are TRBV3-1 and TRBJ1-1; absent DNA, TCRdb's TRBD1 call cannot be checked. The germline gives CDR1 LGHDT, CDR2 YNNKEL (reference sequence). The CDR3 loop spans 13 amino acids. CDR3 protein: CASSQLRGTEAFF.

The chain joins TRBV5-1 to TRBJ2-1; absent DNA, TCRdb's TRBD2 call cannot be checked. The CDR3 totals 16 residues. CDR1 SGHRS and CDR2 YFSETQ come from the germline V gene. CDR3 region: CASRPGLAGLYNEQFF.

The J gene is TRBJ2-7, the V gene TRBV5-1. The CDR3 loop spans 14 amino acids. Germline lookup yields CDR1 SGHRS and CDR2 YFSETQ. CDR3: CASSLGPQSYEQYF.

The chain links TRBV11-2 to TRBJ1-1. Germline V gene lookup returns CDR1 SGHAT and CDR2 FQNNGV. This CDR3 has 14 residues. This chain's CDR3 is CASSFGVMNTEAFF.

The chain recombines TRBV7-7 with TRBJ2-1; checking the TCRdb D call of TRBD1 is not possible without DNA. The CDR3 spans 13 residues. Germline V lookup: CDR1 SSHAT, CDR2 FNYEAQ (reference sequence). The CDR3: CASSLAPGNEQFF.

The chain employs TRBV3-1 and TRBJ1-2; the D call of TRBD1 rests on TCRdb alone, since no DNA is present to check it. Per the germline V gene, CDR1 is LGHDT and CDR2 is YNNKEL (reference sequence). This CDR3 spans 12 amino acids. The CDR3 loop reads CASSPEGIGYTF.

The chain has TRBV7-2 and TRBJ1-5; TCRdb outputs TRBD1, but without DNA this stays unchecked. The CDR3 sequence is 17 residues long. Germline values: CDR1 SGHTA, CDR2 FQGNSA. The CDR3 is CASSVVGGGASNQPQHF.

The chain employs TRBV25-1 and TRBJ2-3; no DNA is available, so the TRBD2 call from TCRdb remains unchecked. This CDR3 comprises 16 residues. Germline-derived CDR1 and CDR2 are MGHDK and SYGVNS. CDR3 sequence: CASSDLWTSGSDTQYF.